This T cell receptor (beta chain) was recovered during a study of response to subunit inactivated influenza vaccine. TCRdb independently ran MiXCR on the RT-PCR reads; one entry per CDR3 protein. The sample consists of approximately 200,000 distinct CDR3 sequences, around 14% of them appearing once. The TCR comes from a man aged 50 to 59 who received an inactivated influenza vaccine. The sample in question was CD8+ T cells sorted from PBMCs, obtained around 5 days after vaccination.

CDR3: CASSPLKFQETQYF. CDR3 DNA: TGTGCCAGCAGCCCACTCAAATTCCAAGAGACCCAGTACTTC. This chain links TRBV3-1 with TRBJ2-5; D uncertain. The CDR3 runs to 14 residues. Deletions cut 4 bases from V and 1 base from J, with 10 bases between. In germline, CDR1 is LGHDT, CDR2 YNNKEL (reference sequence).